Listed below are T cell receptor beta chains from one sample, sequenced in a study of shared clonotypes between healthy human individuals. Profiling relied on immunoSEQ multiplex PCR, and the TCRdb table lists in-frame clones only, not all of them. The data hold 2.3 million or so clones, with about 92% observed a single time. Material: naive CD4+ T cells from PBMCs. These receptors were obtained from a man between 18 and 35 years old in good health. Some clones in this sample may be carry-over from other donors' samples. Each CDR3 is given with its conserved first and last residue. Each record gives: D gene, V gene, clone size, J gene, CDR3 protein, CDR3 DNA. The D gene is left open where the match is weak. Clone size appears in some rows only: once, few, many, or a class for an expanded clone.

D: TRBD2; V: TRBV19; size: -; J: TRBJ2-3; CDR3: CASKRKGLEVDTGDTQYF; DNA: TGTGCCAGTAAGAGGAAGGGACTAGAGGTAGATACAGGGGATACGCAGTATTTT
D: TRBD1; V: TRBV5-8; size: -; J: TRBJ2-2; CDR3: CASSADRGHTGELFF; DNA: TGTGCCAGCAGCGCGGACAGGGGGCACACCGGGGAGCTGTTTTTT
D: TRBD1; V: TRBV5-5; size: -; J: TRBJ1-1; CDR3: CASSPQGAYTEAFF; DNA: TGTGCCAGCAGCCCCCAGGGGGCCTACACTGAAGCTTTCTTT
D: -; V: TRBV10-3; size: -; J: TRBJ1-2; CDR3: CAISESSETVLGYTF; DNA: TGTGCCATCAGTGAGTCGTCCGAGACAGTATTGGGCTACACCTTC
D: TRBD2; V: TRBV5-1; size: -; J: TRBJ2-5; CDR3: CASSAELAWGGAQYF; DNA: TGCGCCAGCAGCGCCGAACTAGCGTGGGGAGGGGCCCAGTACTTC
D: -; V: TRBV28; size: once; J: TRBJ1-2; CDR3: CASSIRQLYGYTF; DNA: TGTGCCAGCAGTATTCGACAACTCTATGGCTACACCTTC
D: TRBD1; V: TRBV6-6; size: -; J: TRBJ2-3; CDR3: CASRHRRGPDTQYF; DNA: TGTGCCAGCAGGCACCGCAGGGGGCCAGATACGCAGTATTTT
D: TRBD2; V: TRBV5-4; size: -; J: TRBJ2-2; CDR3: CASSNLPGGSTPGELFF; DNA: TGTGCCAGCAGCAATCTCCCGGGGGGGAGTACTCCCGGGGAGCTGTTTTTT
D: -; V: TRBV5-1; size: -; J: TRBJ2-3; CDR3: CASSLGLRDPPDTQYF; DNA: TGCGCCAGCAGCTTGGGGCTCCGGGACCCTCCAGATACGCAGTATTTT
D: -; V: TRBV7-8; size: -; J: TRBJ2-3; CDR3: CASSLVWRDGQYF; DNA: TGTGCCAGCAGCTTAGTATGGCGGGACGGGCAGTATTTT
D: -; V: TRBV6-1; size: -; J: TRBJ1-1; CDR3: CASRPPGPTEAFF; DNA: TGTGCCAGCAGGCCTCCGGGACCCACTGAAGCTTTCTTT
D: -; V: TRBV18; size: -; J: TRBJ2-7; CDR3: CASSPTVRTDEQYF; DNA: TGTGCCAGCTCACCTACGGTTCGGACAGACGAGCAGTACTTC
D: TRBD1; V: TRBV6-1; size: -; J: TRBJ1-5; CDR3: CASGWTGLNQPQHF; DNA: TGTGCCAGCGGATGGACAGGGCTGAATCAGCCCCAGCATTTT
D: TRBD2; V: TRBV29-1; size: -; J: TRBJ2-5; CDR3: CSVDSGRETQYF; DNA: TGCAGCGTTGACAGCGGGAGGGAGACCCAGTACTTC
D: TRBD1; V: TRBV7-2; size: -; J: TRBJ1-2; CDR3: CASSGGTGGAIGTF; DNA: TGTGCCAGCAGCGGGGGGACAGGGGGCGCGATCGGCACCTTC
D: -; V: TRBV27; size: -; J: TRBJ1-5; CDR3: CASSLLFDLYSNQPQHF; DNA: TGTGCCAGCAGTTTATTATTTGACCTTTATAGCAATCAGCCCCAGCATTTT
D: TRBD2; V: TRBV27; size: -; J: TRBJ2-1; CDR3: CASSLYTIGLAGDNEQFF; DNA: TGTGCCAGCAGTCTATACACCATCGGACTAGCGGGAGACAATGAGCAGTTCTTC
D: -; V: TRBV5-4; size: -; J: TRBJ2-7; CDR3: CASSPGPLDEQYF; DNA: TGCGCCAGCAGCCCCGGGCCCCTCGACGAGCAGTACTTC
D: TRBD2; V: TRBV27; size: -; J: TRBJ2-1; CDR3: CASSKGLARNNEQFF; DNA: TGTGCCAGCAGTAAAGGACTAGCTCGAAACAATGAGCAGTTCTTC
D: -; V: TRBV2; size: -; J: TRBJ2-6; CDR3: CASSPESSGANVLTF; DNA: TGTGCCAGCAGCCCGGAGAGCTCTGGGGCCAACGTCCTGACTTTC
D: TRBD2; V: TRBV30; size: once; J: TRBJ2-2; CDR3: CAWGTSSPTGELFF; DNA: TGTGCCTGGGGGACTAGCTCGCCCACCGGGGAGCTGTTTTTT
D: -; V: TRBV21-1; size: -; J: TRBJ2-2; CDR3: CASSKESKETNTGELFF; DNA: TGTGCCAGCAGCAAAGAGTCGAAGGAGACGAACACCGGGGAGCTGTTTTTT
D: TRBD2; V: TRBV15; size: -; J: TRBJ2-1; CDR3: CATSRAPGLAGASYNEQFF; DNA: TGTGCCACCAGCAGAGCTCCGGGACTAGCGGGAGCCTCCTACAATGAGCAGTTCTTC
D: -; V: TRBV2; size: -; J: TRBJ2-2; CDR3: CASSGQLANTGELFF; DNA: TGTGCCAGCAGTGGACAGCTCGCGAACACCGGGGAGCTGTTTTTT
D: -; V: TRBV19; size: -; J: TRBJ1-1; CDR3: CASSIGGPGGMNTEAFF; DNA: TGTGCCAGTAGTATAGGGGGCCCGGGGGGTATGAACACTGAAGCTTTCTTT
D: TRBD2; V: TRBV19; size: -; J: TRBJ2-2; CDR3: CASSNRLAGGPSWELFF; DNA: TGTGCCAGTAGTAACCGACTAGCGGGAGGGCCGAGTTGGGAGCTGTTTTTT
D: TRBD2; V: TRBV5-1; size: -; J: TRBJ2-1; CDR3: CASSFGTSRLSDEQFF; DNA: TGCGCCAGCAGCTTTGGGACTAGCCGGTTGTCGGATGAGCAGTTCTTC
D: TRBD2; V: TRBV7-8; size: -; J: TRBJ2-3; CDR3: CASSWSRGTSGRALGTDTQYF; DNA: TGTGCCAGCAGTTGGTCCCGGGGAACTAGCGGGAGGGCCCTCGGCACAGATACGCAGTATTTT
D: -; V: TRBV14; size: -; J: TRBJ2-1; CDR3: CASSQVGLREREFF; DNA: TGTGCCAGCAGCCAAGTTGGTCTACGCGAGAGGGAGTTCTTC
D: -; V: TRBV7-7; size: -; J: TRBJ1-4; CDR3: CASSPGTIREKLFF; DNA: TGTGCCAGCAGCCCGGGGACGATTCGGGAAAAACTGTTTTTT
D: -; V: TRBV28; size: -; J: TRBJ2-1; CDR3: CASTKTGSSYNEQFF; DNA: TGTGCCAGCACAAAAACAGGGAGCTCCTACAATGAGCAGTTCTTC
D: -; V: TRBV15; size: once; J: TRBJ1-5; CDR3: CATSRGDGSNQPQHF; DNA: TGTGCCACCAGCAGGGGGGACGGCAGCAATCAGCCCCAGCATTTT
D: TRBD2; V: TRBV5-1; size: -; J: TRBJ2-5; CDR3: CASSLVASGSPETQYF; DNA: TGCGCCAGCAGCTTGGTGGCTAGCGGGAGTCCAGAGACCCAGTACTTC
D: TRBD1; V: TRBV5-1; size: -; J: TRBJ2-5; CDR3: CASSPPTGMGETQYF; DNA: TGCGCCAGCAGCCCACCGACAGGGATGGGGGAGACCCAGTACTTC
D: TRBD1; V: TRBV15; size: once; J: TRBJ2-2; CDR3: CATSPRQGSTGELFF; DNA: TGTGCCACCAGCCCACGACAGGGAAGCACCGGGGAGCTGTTTTTT
D: -; V: TRBV28; size: -; J: TRBJ1-5; CDR3: CASIDRANQPQHF; DNA: TGTGCCAGCATAGATAGGGCTAATCAGCCCCAGCATTTT
D: -; V: TRBV27; size: -; J: TRBJ2-2; CDR3: CASRWGGPNTGELFF; DNA: TGTGCCAGCAGATGGGGGGGCCCGAACACCGGGGAGCTGTTTTTT
D: -; V: TRBV5-1; size: -; J: TRBJ2-5; CDR3: CASSLVGPAEETQYF; DNA: TGCGCCAGCAGCTTGGTGGGGCCCGCCGAGGAGACCCAGTACTTC
D: -; V: TRBV19; size: -; J: TRBJ1-1; CDR3: CASSDASLGGTEAFF; DNA: TGTGCCAGTAGTGACGCATCTTTAGGTGGCACTGAAGCTTTCTTT
D: -; V: TRBV5-1; size: -; J: TRBJ2-2; CDR3: CASSLAVTNTGELFF; DNA: TGCGCCAGCAGCTTGGCCGTGACGAACACCGGGGAGCTGTTTTTT
D: -; V: TRBV7-2; size: -; J: TRBJ2-2; CDR3: CASSLIAIAGELFF; DNA: TGTGCCAGCAGCTTAATTGCTATAGCCGGGGAGCTGTTTTTT
D: -; V: TRBV7-9; size: -; J: TRBJ1-1; CDR3: CASSLFRDTEAFF; DNA: TGTGCCAGCAGCTTATTTCGGGACACTGAAGCTTTCTTT
D: TRBD1; V: TRBV27; size: -; J: TRBJ2-6; CDR3: CASSLGQSRDFTGANVLTF; DNA: TGTGCCAGCAGTTTGGGACAGTCTAGAGACTTCACTGGGGCCAACGTCCTGACTTTC
D: -; V: TRBV28; size: -; J: TRBJ1-1; CDR3: CASSSREGYTEAFF; DNA: TGTGCCAGCAGCAGCAGGGAAGGGTACACTGAAGCTTTCTTT
D: -; V: TRBV28; size: -; J: TRBJ2-6; CDR3: CASSLLFPNVLTF; DNA: TGTGCCAGCAGTTTACTTTTTCCCAACGTCCTGACTTTC
D: TRBD1; V: TRBV5-1; size: -; J: TRBJ1-1; CDR3: CASSSKTGETEAFF; DNA: TGCGCCAGCAGCTCGAAGACAGGGGAAACTGAAGCTTTCTTT
D: TRBD2; V: TRBV6-5; size: -; J: TRBJ2-5; CDR3: CASSYSASGGQETQYF; DNA: TGTGCCAGCAGTTACTCCGCTAGCGGGGGACAAGAGACCCAGTACTTC
D: TRBD2; V: TRBV29-1; size: -; J: TRBJ2-3; CDR3: CSVPPGLGATDTQYF; DNA: TGCAGCGTGCCTCCGGGACTAGGGGCCACAGATACGCAGTATTTT
D: -; V: TRBV12-5; size: -; J: TRBJ2-2; CDR3: CASAPPGGANTGELFF; DNA: TGTGCTAGTGCCCCTCCCGGAGGGGCGAACACCGGGGAGCTGTTTTTT
D: -; V: TRBV28; size: -; J: TRBJ2-3; CDR3: CASSLAGAGTDTQYF; DNA: TGTGCCAGCAGTTTAGCAGGGGCGGGCACAGATACGCAGTATTTT
D: TRBD2; V: TRBV7-9; size: -; J: TRBJ2-1; CDR3: CASSRLANEQFF; DNA: TGTGCCAGCAGTCGACTAGCAAATGAGCAGTTCTTC
D: -; V: TRBV5-1; size: -; J: TRBJ1-3; CDR3: CASSLRPGRADSGNTIYF; DNA: TGCGCCAGCAGCTTGCGCCCCGGCAGGGCTGACTCTGGAAACACCATATATTTT
D: -; V: TRBV2; size: few; J: TRBJ1-1; CDR3: CASSEWEEAFF; DNA: TGTGCCAGCAGTGAATGGGAAGAAGCTTTCTTT
D: -; V: TRBV19; size: -; J: TRBJ1-4; CDR3: CASRIRGADEKLFF; DNA: TGTGCCAGTCGGATTCGGGGGGCCGATGAAAAACTGTTTTTT
D: -; V: TRBV19; size: -; J: TRBJ2-4; CDR3: CASSMAERRNIQYF; DNA: TGTGCCAGTAGTATGGCAGAGAGAAGGAACATTCAGTACTTC